The 2 T cell receptor beta chains reported below all come from one sample, sequenced in a study of Ad26.COV2.S vaccination and SARS-CoV-2 variants. Indicated treatment: about 20 received Ad26.COV2.S at low or high dose, single or two shots; 5 received placebo; per-sample allocation not given. Samples analyzed were those drawn on day 63 after the first vaccine or placebo injection. Only in-frame clones appear in the TCRdb table, and some are missing; sequencing was by immunoSEQ multiplex PCR. Of 350,000 to 500,000 clones in the sample, 75% to 95% are singletons; the top ten hold 9% to 15%. The source material was peripheral blood, sampled in a trial of Ad26.COV2.S vaccine versus placebo. These receptor sequences come from a person between 18 and 60 years old who received the Ad26.COV2.S COVID-19 vaccine or a placebo.

The chain links TRBV10-3 to TRBJ2-5; the D is unclear. CDR1 and CDR2 from the germline V gene are ENHRY and SYGVKD. Trimming left V 0 bases short and J 5 bases short, with 7 bases between. The CDR3 has 13 residues. This CDR3 reads CAISESTGETQYF. CDR3 sequence (DNA): TGTGCCATCAGTGAGTCCACCGGGGAGACCCAGTACTTC.

J is TRBJ1-5 and V is TRBV7-8; tentatively, D is TRBD1 (5 bases). This CDR3 region has 14 residues. The V end was cut by 4 bases, the J end by 6 bases, with 13 bases between. The germline V gene has CDR1 SGHVS and CDR2 FQNEAQ. The CDR3, as DNA: TGTGCCAGCAGCTGGGAGAAACAGGCTCAGCCCCAGCATTTT. Its protein is CASSWEKQAQPQHF.